The clone carrying this T cell receptor beta chain appeared a few times. These data are taken from a study of blood T cells in healthy people across ages. Looking at the study overall: Template switching recovered approximately one barcoded beta molecule for every two T cells.

CDR1 is SGDLS and CDR2 is YYNGEE in the germline V gene. This CDR3 is built from 20 residues. Primers used in a second PCR of about 7 to 12 cycles were a sample-barcoded 5' primer and a J-beta primer mix. Each cDNA was tagged by a template-switch adaptor containing 12 random nucleotides. In TCRdb, the 5' RACE reads were re-called with MiXCR into one record per CDR3 protein. The table has about 1.5 million distinct CDR3 sequences, roughly 43% seen once. The sequenced sample consisted of blood. V gene TRBV9 combines with J gene TRBJ2-1, with 14 bases identical to TRBD2. The DNA end is a closer match to TRBJ2-7, so the J assignment may be wrong. The TCR comes from a woman younger than 35 in good health. The CDR3 reads CASSVDPPGLAGVTYNEQYF. CDR3 sequence (DNA): TGTGCCAGCAGCGTAGACCCCCCGGGACTAGCGGGGGTAACCTACAATGAGCAGTACTTC.